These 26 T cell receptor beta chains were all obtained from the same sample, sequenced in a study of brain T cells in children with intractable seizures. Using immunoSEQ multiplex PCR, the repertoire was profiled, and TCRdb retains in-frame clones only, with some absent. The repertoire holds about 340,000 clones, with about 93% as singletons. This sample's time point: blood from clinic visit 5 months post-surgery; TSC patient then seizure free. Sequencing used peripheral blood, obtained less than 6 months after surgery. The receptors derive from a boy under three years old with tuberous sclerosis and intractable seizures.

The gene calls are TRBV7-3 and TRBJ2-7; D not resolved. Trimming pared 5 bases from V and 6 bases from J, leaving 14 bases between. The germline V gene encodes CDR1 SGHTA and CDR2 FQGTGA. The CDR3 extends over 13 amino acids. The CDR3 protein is CASSPTLWGEQYF. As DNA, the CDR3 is TGTGCCAGCAGCCCGACACTCTGGGGCGAGCAGTACTTC.

This CDR3 is CAWSVGSSSGNIQYF. The CDR3 DNA follows: TGTGCCTGGAGTGTAGGCAGCTCCTCGGGAAACATTCAGTACTTC. V gene TRBV30 combines with J gene TRBJ2-4; D not certain. With 0 bases removed from V and 6 bases from J, the gap between germline ends came to 15 bases. Germline-derived CDR1 and CDR2 are GTSNPN and SVGIG (reference sequence). This CDR3 spans 15 amino acids. The entire variable domain, with the rest obtained from reference TRBV30 and TRBJ2-4, is as follows: SQTIHQWPATLVQPVGSPLSLECTVEGTSNPNLYWYRQAAGRGLQLLFYSVGIGQISSEVPQNLSASRPQDRQFILSSKKLLLSDSGFYLCAWSVGSSSGNIQYFGAGTRLSVL.

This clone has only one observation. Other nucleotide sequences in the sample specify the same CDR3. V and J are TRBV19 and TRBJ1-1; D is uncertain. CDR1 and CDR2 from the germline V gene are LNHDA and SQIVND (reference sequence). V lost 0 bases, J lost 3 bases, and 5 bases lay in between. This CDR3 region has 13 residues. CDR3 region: CASSIDRDTEAFF. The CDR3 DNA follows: TGTGCCAGTAGTATAGACCGGGACACTGAAGCTTTCTTT.

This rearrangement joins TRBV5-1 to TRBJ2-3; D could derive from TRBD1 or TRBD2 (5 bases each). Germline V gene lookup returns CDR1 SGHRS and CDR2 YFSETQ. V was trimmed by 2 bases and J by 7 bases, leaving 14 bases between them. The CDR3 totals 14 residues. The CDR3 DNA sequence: TGCGCCAGCAGCTTAAAAGAGGGACCGCATACGCAGTATTTT. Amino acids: CASSLKEGPHTQYF.

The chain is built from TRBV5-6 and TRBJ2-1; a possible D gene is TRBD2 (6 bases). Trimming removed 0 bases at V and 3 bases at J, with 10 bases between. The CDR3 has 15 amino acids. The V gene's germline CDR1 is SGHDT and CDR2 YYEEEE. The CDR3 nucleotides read TGTGCCAGCAGCTTGGACCCTAGCGACTACAATGAGCAGTTCTTC. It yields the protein CASSLDPSDYNEQFF.

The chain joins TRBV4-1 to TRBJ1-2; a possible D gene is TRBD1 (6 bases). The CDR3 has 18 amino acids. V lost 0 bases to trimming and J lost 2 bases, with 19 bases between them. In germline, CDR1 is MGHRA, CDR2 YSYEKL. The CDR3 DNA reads TGCGCCAGCAGCCAAGAGGTTTCATCTGGAGGACAGAACTATGGCTACACCTTC. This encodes CASSQEVSSGGQNYGYTF.

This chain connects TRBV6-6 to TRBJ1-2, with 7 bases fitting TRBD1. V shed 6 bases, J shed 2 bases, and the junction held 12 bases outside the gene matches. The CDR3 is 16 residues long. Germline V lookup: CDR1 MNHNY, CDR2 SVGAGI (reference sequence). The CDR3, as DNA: TGTGCCAGCAGCAAGGGGGACAGTCTTGAGAACTATGGCTACACCTTC. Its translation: CASSKGDSLENYGYTF.

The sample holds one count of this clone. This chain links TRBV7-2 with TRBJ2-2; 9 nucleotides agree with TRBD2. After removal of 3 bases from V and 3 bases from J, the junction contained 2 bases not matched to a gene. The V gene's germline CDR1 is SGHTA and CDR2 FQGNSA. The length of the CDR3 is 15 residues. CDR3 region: CASSFSGGHTGELFF. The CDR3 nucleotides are TGTGCCAGCAGCTTTAGCGGGGGTCACACCGGGGAGCTGTTTTTT. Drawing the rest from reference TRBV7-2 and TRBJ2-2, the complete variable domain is GAGVSQSPSNKVTEKGKDVELRCDPISGHTALYWYRQSLGQGLEFLIYFQGNSAPDKSGLPSDRFSAERTGGSVSTLTIQRTQQEDSAVYLCASSFSGGHTGELFFGEGSRLTVL.

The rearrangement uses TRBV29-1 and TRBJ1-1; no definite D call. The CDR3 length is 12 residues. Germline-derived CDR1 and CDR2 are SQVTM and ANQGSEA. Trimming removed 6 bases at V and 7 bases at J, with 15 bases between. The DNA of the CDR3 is TGCAGCGTCCAAGGGAGATTCCTTGAAGCTTTCTTT. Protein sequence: CSVQGRFLEAFF.

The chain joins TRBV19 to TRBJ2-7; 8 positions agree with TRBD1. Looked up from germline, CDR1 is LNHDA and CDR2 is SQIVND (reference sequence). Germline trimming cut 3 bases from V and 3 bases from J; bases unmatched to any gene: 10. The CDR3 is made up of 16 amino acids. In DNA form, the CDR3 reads TGTGCCAGTAGTATTAAGGGGGACAGGTCCAGCTACGAGCAGTACTTC. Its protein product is CASSIKGDRSSYEQYF.

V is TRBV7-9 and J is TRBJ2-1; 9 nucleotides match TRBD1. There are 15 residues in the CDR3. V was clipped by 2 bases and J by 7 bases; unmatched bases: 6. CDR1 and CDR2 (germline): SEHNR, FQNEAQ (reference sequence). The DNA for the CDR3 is TGTGCCAGCAGCTTAAGGGACAGGGAAGTAAATGAGCAGTTCTTC. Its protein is CASSLRDREVNEQFF.

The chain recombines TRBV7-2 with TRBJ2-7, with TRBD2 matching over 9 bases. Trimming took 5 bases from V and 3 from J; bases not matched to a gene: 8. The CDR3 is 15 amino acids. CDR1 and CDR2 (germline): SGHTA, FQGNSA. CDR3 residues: CASSQRGGAFYEQYF. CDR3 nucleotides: TGTGCCAGCAGCCAGCGCGGGGGGGCATTCTACGAGCAGTACTTC.

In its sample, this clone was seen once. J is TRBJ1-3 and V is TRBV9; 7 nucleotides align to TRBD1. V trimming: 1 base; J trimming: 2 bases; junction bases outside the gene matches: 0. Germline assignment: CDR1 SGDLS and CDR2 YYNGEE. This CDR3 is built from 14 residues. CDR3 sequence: CASSVQGAGNTIYF. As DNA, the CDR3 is TGTGCCAGCAGCGTACAGGGGGCTGGAAACACCATATATTTT.

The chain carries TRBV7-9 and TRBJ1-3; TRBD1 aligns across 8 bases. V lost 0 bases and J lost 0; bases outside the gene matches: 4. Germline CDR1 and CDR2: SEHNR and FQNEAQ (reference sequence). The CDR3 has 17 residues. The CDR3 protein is CASSLAGQAVSGNTIYF. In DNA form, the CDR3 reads TGTGCCAGCAGCTTAGCGGGACAGGCCGTCTCTGGAAACACCATATATTTT.

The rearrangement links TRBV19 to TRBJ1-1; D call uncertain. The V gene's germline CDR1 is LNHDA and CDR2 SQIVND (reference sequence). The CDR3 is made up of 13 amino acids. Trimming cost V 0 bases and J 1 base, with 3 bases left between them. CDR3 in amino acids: CASSIDGNTEAFF. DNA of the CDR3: TGTGCCAGTAGTATAGACGGGAACACTGAAGCTTTCTTT.

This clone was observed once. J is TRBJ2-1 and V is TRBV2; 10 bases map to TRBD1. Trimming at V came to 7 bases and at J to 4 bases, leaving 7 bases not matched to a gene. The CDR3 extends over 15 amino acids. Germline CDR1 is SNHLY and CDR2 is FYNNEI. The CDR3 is CASKLDRGVYNEQFF. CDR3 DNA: TGTGCCAGCAAACTGGACAGGGGGGTGTACAATGAGCAGTTCTTC.

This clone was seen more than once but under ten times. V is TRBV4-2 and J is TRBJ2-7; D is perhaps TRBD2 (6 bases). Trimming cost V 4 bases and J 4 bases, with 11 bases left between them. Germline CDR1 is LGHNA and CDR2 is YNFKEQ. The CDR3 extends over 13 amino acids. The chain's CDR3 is CASSPPGTYEQYF. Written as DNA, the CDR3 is TGTGCCAGCAGCCCCCCCGGGACTTACGAGCAGTACTTC.

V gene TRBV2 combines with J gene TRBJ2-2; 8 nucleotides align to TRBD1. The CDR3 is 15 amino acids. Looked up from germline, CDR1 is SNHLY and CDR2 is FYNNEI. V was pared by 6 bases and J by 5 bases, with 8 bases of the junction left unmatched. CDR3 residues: CASSAQGARTGELFF. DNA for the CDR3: TGTGCCAGCAGCGCGCAGGGGGCGCGAACCGGGGAGCTGTTTTTT. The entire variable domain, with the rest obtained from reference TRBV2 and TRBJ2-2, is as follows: EPEVTQTPSHQVTQMGQEVILRCVPISNHLYFYWYRQILGQKVEFLVSFYNNEISEKSEIFDDQFSVERPDGSNFTLKIRSTKLEDSAMYFCASSAQGARTGELFFGEGSRLTVL.

The CDR3 loop is CASGDSGGALETQYF. The CDR3 region has the DNA TGTGCCAGCGGGGATAGCGGGGGGGCGTTGGAGACCCAGTACTTC. This rearrangement joins TRBV6-6 to TRBJ2-5; 11 nucleotides agree with TRBD2. Per germline, CDR1 MNHNY and CDR2 SVGAGI (reference sequence). The CDR3 is made up of 15 amino acids. V was clipped by 8 bases and J by 5 bases; unmatched bases: 10.

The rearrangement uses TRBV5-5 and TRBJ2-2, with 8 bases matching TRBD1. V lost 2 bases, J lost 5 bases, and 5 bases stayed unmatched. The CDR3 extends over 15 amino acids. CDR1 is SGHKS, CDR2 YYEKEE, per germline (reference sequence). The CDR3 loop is CASSFPTGETGELFF. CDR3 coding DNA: TGTGCCAGCAGCTTCCCGACAGGGGAAACCGGGGAGCTGTTTTTT.

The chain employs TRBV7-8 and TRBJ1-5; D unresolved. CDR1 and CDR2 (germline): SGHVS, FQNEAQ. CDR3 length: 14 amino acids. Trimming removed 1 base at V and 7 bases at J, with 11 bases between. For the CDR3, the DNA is TGTGCCAGCAGCTTAGGGGGTAATGGACAGCCCCAGCATTTT. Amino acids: CASSLGGNGQPQHF.

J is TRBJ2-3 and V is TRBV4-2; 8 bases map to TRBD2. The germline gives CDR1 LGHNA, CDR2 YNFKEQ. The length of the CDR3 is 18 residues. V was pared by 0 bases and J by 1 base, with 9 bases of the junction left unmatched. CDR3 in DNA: TGTGCCAGCAGCCAAGATAAGTTTCTCGGGAGGGGCACAGATACGCAGTATTTT. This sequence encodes CASSQDKFLGRGTDTQYF.

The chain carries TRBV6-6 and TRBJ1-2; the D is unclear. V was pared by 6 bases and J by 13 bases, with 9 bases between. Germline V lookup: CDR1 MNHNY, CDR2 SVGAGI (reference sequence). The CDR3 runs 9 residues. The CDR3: CASSQASTF. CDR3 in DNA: TGTGCCAGCAGCCAGGCATCCACCTTC.

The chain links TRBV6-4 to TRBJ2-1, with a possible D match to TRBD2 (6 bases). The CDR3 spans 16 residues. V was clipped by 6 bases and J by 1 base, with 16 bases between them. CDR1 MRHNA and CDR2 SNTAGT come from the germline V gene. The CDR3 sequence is CASSVKRELSYNEQFF. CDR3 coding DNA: TGTGCCAGCAGCGTAAAACGGGAGTTATCCTACAATGAGCAGTTCTTC.

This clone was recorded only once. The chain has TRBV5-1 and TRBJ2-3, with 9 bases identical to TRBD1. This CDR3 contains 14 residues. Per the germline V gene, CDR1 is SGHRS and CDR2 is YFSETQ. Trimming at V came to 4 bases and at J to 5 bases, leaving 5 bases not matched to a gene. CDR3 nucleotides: TGCGCCAGCAGCCTACAGGGGGCGCGAGATACGCAGTATTTT. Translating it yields CASSLQGARDTQYF.

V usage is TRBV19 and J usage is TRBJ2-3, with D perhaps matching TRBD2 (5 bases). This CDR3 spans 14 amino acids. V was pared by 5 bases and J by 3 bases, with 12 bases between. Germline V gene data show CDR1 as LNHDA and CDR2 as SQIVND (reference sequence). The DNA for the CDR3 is TGTGCCAGTAGTCAGAGGGCGAGGACAGATACGCAGTATTTT. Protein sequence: CASSQRARTDTQYF.